The 13 T cell receptor beta chains in this list originate from one sample, sequenced in a study of blood T cell repertoires in COVID-19. Generated by immunoSEQ multiplex PCR, the TCRdb table keeps only in-frame clones and is missing some. The table records about 80,000 clones, over 75% of them present only once. Sample: peripheral blood. The source is an elderly man with acute or convalescent COVID-19.

The chain combines TRBV19 with TRBJ1-1; 9 bases line up with TRBD1. CDR1 is LNHDA, CDR2 SQIVND, per germline (reference sequence). Trimming removed 6 bases from V and 6 bases from J; junction bases left unmatched: 8. CDR3 length: 14 residues. CDR3 region: CASSSGQGFPEAFF. The CDR3 DNA reads TGTGCCAGTAGCTCCGGACAGGGGTTCCCTGAAGCTTTCTTT. The full variable domain, with the rest looked up from reference TRBV19 and TRBJ1-1, is DGGITQSPKYLFRKEGQNVTLSCEQNLNHDAMYWYRQDPGQGLRLIYYSQIVNDFQKGDIAEGYSVSREKKESFPLTVTSAQKNPTAFYLCASSSGQGFPEAFFGQGTRLTVV.

The V gene is TRBV6-1, the J gene TRBJ2-3; no clear D. There are 16 residues in the CDR3. V was trimmed by 4 bases and J by 1 base, leaving 15 bases between them. In germline, CDR1 is MNHNS, CDR2 SASEGT. The CDR3: CASSGRKALGTDTQYF. CDR3 sequence (DNA): TGTGCCAGCAGTGGCAGGAAGGCGTTAGGCACAGATACGCAGTATTTT.

V gene TRBV5-1 combines with J gene TRBJ1-2; TRBD1 might be the D (5 bases). The V gene's germline CDR1 is SGHRS and CDR2 YFSETQ. Trimming pared 5 bases from V and 2 bases from J, leaving 13 bases between. The CDR3 loop spans 14 amino acids. CDR3 nucleotide sequence: TGCGCCAGCAGGGCGGGACCGCTCAACTATGGCTACACCTTC. This sequence encodes CASRAGPLNYGYTF.

This clone was seen once. The V and J genes are TRBV19 and TRBJ2-1, with 8 bases fitting TRBD1. Looked up from germline, CDR1 is LNHDA and CDR2 is SQIVND (reference sequence). Unmatched junction bases numbered 1, after V lost 5 bases and J lost 7 bases. There are 12 residues in the CDR3. The CDR3 loop reads CASSDRGNEQFF. Here the CDR3 DNA reads TGTGCCAGTAGTGACAGGGGAAATGAGCAGTTCTTC.

This rearrangement joins TRBV3-1 (or the pseudogene TRBV3-2) to TRBJ1-5, with D perhaps matching TRBD1 (5 bases). The germline CDR1 and CDR2 sequences are LGHDT and YNNKEL (reference sequence). The CDR3 contains 18 residues. V was cut by 4 bases and J by 0 bases, with 19 bases left in between. The DNA of the CDR3 is TGTGCCAGCAGCCTCGGACAACTGGCGGGGTATAGCAATCAGCCCCAGCATTTT. Its protein product is CASSLGQLAGYSNQPQHF.

The rearrangement links TRBV3-1 (or the pseudogene TRBV3-2) to TRBJ1-2, with D tentatively TRBD1 (5 bases). Germline loops: CDR1 LGHDT, CDR2 YNNKEL (reference sequence). Trimming pared 4 bases from V and 3 bases from J, leaving 9 bases between. This CDR3 region has 13 residues. The CDR3 region is CASSREGHYGYTF. The CDR3, as DNA: TGTGCCAGCAGCCGGGAGGGACACTATGGCTACACCTTC.

The chain recombines TRBV24-1 with TRBJ2-4; 9 bases fit TRBD1. The CDR3 is 21 residues long. Germline trimming cut 0 bases from V and 0 bases from J; bases unmatched to any gene: 14. Germline values: CDR1 KGHDR, CDR2 SFDVKD. CDR3 DNA: TGTGCCACCAGTGATTTGCAGGACCGGGACAGGGAAGGAATAGCCAAAAACATTCAGTACTTC. It codes for CATSDLQDRDREGIAKNIQYF.

The gene calls are TRBV29-1 and TRBJ1-3; perhaps TRBD1 as D (6 bases). Germline values: CDR1 SQVTM, CDR2 ANQGSEA. V shed 0 bases and J shed 1 base, with 16 bases lying between them. The CDR3 loop spans 17 amino acids. CDR3 coding DNA: TGCAGCGTTGAAGATCCCCACAGGGATAGGTCTGGAAACACCATATATTTT. Translating gives CSVEDPHRDRSGNTIYF.

The chain uses TRBV3-1 (or the pseudogene TRBV3-2) and TRBJ2-7; the D gene is possibly TRBD1 (5 bases). The CDR3 runs 14 residues. Germline V gives CDR1 LGHDT, CDR2 YNNKEL (reference sequence). Trimming left V 3 bases short and J 3 bases short, with 12 bases between. The CDR3 loop reads CASSHRGLLYEQYF. The CDR3 region has the DNA TGTGCCAGCAGCCATAGGGGTCTCCTCTACGAGCAGTACTTC.

This chain joins TRBV5-6 and TRBJ2-7; 8 bases agree with TRBD1. V lost 4 bases and J lost 2; bases outside the gene matches: 8. The CDR3 is made up of 15 amino acids. Germline CDR1 SGHDT, CDR2 YYEEEE. The CDR3 sequence: CASSPWTGIPYEQYF. The DNA of the CDR3 is TGTGCCAGCAGCCCGTGGACAGGGATCCCCTACGAGCAGTACTTC. Drawing the rest from reference TRBV5-6 and TRBJ2-7, the complete variable domain is DAGVTQSPTHLIKTRGQQVTLRCSPKSGHDTVSWYQQALGQGPQFIFQYYEEEERQRGNFPDRFSGHQFPNYSSELNVNALLLGDSALYLCASSPWTGIPYEQYFGPGTRLTVT.

The chain has TRBV9 and TRBJ1-3; no definite D call. Trimming cost V 0 bases and J 0 bases, with 4 bases left between them. The germline gives CDR1 SGDLS, CDR2 YYNGEE. The CDR3 consists of 14 residues. The chain's CDR3 is CASSVESSGNTIYF. The CDR3 region has the DNA TGTGCCAGCAGCGTAGAGAGCTCTGGAAACACCATATATTTT.

This clone was seen once. The V call is TRBV6-6, the J call TRBJ1-1; D uncertain. The CDR3 totals 12 residues. The ends were cut back, 6 bases at V and 11 bases at J, with 16 bases in the middle. Germline V gene sequence: CDR1 MNHNY, CDR2 SVGAGI (reference sequence). CDR3 in amino acids: CASSLAQVRAFF. CDR3 DNA: TGTGCCAGCAGCCTTGCCCAGGTTAGGGCTTTCTTT.

This chain connects TRBV6-1 to TRBJ1-4; 8 bases align to TRBD1. The germline V gene encodes CDR1 MNHNS and CDR2 SASEGT. The CDR3 runs to 14 residues. V shed 1 base, J shed 7 bases, and the junction held 2 bases outside the gene matches. The CDR3 is CASSEGTGSEKLFF. CDR3 coding DNA: TGTGCCAGCAGTGAAGGGACAGGGAGTGAAAAACTGTTTTTT.